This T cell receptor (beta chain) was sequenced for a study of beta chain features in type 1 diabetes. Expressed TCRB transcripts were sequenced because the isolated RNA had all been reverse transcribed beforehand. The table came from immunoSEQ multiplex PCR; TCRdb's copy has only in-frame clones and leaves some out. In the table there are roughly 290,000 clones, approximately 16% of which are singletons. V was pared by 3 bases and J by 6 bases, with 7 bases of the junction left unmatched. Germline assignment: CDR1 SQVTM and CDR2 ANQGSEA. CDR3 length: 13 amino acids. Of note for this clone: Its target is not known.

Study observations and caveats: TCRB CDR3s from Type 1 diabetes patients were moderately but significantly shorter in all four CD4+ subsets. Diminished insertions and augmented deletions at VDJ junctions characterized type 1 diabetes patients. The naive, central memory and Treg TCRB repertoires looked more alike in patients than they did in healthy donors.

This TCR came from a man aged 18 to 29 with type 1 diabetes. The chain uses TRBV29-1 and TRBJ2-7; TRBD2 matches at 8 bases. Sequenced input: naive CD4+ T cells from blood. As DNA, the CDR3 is TGCAGCGTTGAGATCACTAGCGGAGGCGAGCAGTACTTC. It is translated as CSVEITSGGEQYF.